These 17 T cell receptor beta chains share one sample of origin, sequenced in a study of T cell responses to AZD1222 COVID-19 vaccine (dated by TCRdb to the early 2020s). The library was produced with the immunoSEQ multiplex PCR assay. The table comes from immuneACCESS by way of TCRdb, which keeps in-frame sequences with V and J called. Part of the clones is missing from these tables; in studies checked, under half for an unresolved V gene and the rest for unknown reasons. This sample holds fewer than 150,000 clones; approximately 90% were observed only once. Together, the top ten hold roughly 3.6% of the sample. The time point label, as the study defines it: baseline before first vaccination. This specimen consisted of peripheral blood, obtained on day 0 of AZD1222 vaccination. Receptor source: an adult in good health.

The rearrangement joins TRBV19 to TRBJ2-1; no definite D call. Trimming removed 4 bases at V and 1 base at J, with 5 bases between. Germline-derived CDR1 and CDR2 are LNHDA and SQIVND (reference sequence). CDR3 size: 13 residues. CDR3 residues: CASSKNSYNEQFF. The CDR3 nucleotides are TGTGCCAGTAGTAAGAATTCCTACAATGAGCAGTTCTTC.

This sequence joins TRBV11-1 and TRBJ1-6; no clear D gene. The germline gives CDR1 SGHAT, CDR2 FQDESV (reference sequence). Trimming removed 1 base from V and 9 bases from J, with 13 bases in between. This CDR3 contains 15 residues. The CDR3 bases are TGTGCCAGCAGCTTAGGCCCGGAAACCTCTTCACCCCTCCACTTT. It encodes CASSLGPETSSPLHF.

The V and J genes are TRBV3-1 (or the pseudogene TRBV3-2) and TRBJ1-4, with D hard to call. Germline assignment: CDR1 LGHDT and CDR2 YNNKEL (reference sequence). CDR3 length: 14 residues. V was clipped by 5 bases and J by 2 bases, with 9 bases between them. The CDR3 DNA sequence: TGTGCCAGCAGCTTGGACGCGACTAATGAAAAACTGTTTTTT. Translation gives CASSLDATNEKLFF.

The chain combines TRBV21-1 with TRBJ2-1; TRBD1, as called in the table, went unchecked against the DNA. TRBV21-1 has pseudogene status. This CDR3 has 16 amino acids. The CDR3 here is CASSKGTGVTYNEQFF. The DNA for the CDR3 is TGTGCCAGCAGCAAGGGGACAGGTGTAACCTACAATGAGCAGTTCTTC.

CDR3 sequence (DNA): TGTGCCAGCCAAGACAGGGGGCAAGAGACCCAGTACTTC. As protein: CASQDRGQETQYF. The chain carries TRBV12-3 or TRBV12-4 and TRBJ2-5, with 9 bases aligning to TRBD1. This CDR3 has 13 residues. Germline trimming cut 8 bases from V and 2 bases from J; bases unmatched to any gene: 3.

The chain carries TRBV7-9 and TRBJ2-7; 16 bases are a match to TRBD2. With 1 base clipped from V and 5 bases from J, the junction kept 11 bases outside the gene matches. The germline V gene has CDR1 SEHNR and CDR2 FQNEAQ (reference sequence). The length of the CDR3 is 19 residues. Written as DNA, the CDR3 is TGTGCCAGCAGCTTAGGCGGGACTAGCGGGAGGGCCTTCGGCCACGAGCAGTACTTC. Translated, it gives CASSLGGTSGRAFGHEQYF.

V is TRBV18 and J is TRBJ1-1; perhaps TRBD1 as D (5 bases). Per germline, CDR1 KGHSH and CDR2 LQKENI. CDR3 length: 15 residues. V was clipped by 6 bases and J by 1 base, with 15 bases between them. The CDR3 sequence is CASSVEGRGNTEAFF. In nucleotides, the CDR3 is TGTGCCAGCTCGGTCGAGGGGAGGGGGAACACTGAAGCTTTCTTT.

This clone was counted once. The CDR3 DNA reads TGTGCCAGCAGTGCAGGACAGTTTAATAGCAATCAGCCCCAGCATTTT. This gives the protein CASSAGQFNSNQPQHF. The rearrangement joins TRBV6-1 to TRBJ1-5; D may be TRBD1 (6 bases). The CDR3 totals 16 residues. The V gene lost 4 bases and the J gene lost 0 bases, with 13 bases spanning the gap. Germline CDR1 reads MNHNS; CDR2 reads SASEGT.

The chain couples TRBV11-3 to TRBJ2-2, with 13 bases fitting TRBD2. V dropped 7 bases and J dropped 1; count of bases not matched to a gene: 9. The germline gives CDR1 SGHNT, CDR2 YENEEA. The CDR3 length is 18 residues. The CDR3 DNA reads as TGTGCCAGCACGACCAGGACTAGCGGGAGAAGGAACACCGGGGAGCTGTTTTTT. As protein: CASTTRTSGRRNTGELFF. Drawing the rest from reference TRBV11-3 and TRBJ2-2, the complete variable domain is EAGVVQSPRYKIIEKKQPVAFWCNPISGHNTLYWYLQNLGQGPELLIRYENEEAVDDSQLPKDRFSAERLKGVDSTLKIQPAELGDSAVYLCASTTRTSGRRNTGELFFGEGSRLTVL.

The V gene is TRBV24-1, the J gene TRBJ2-6, with D hard to call. Germline CDR1 KGHDR, CDR2 SFDVKD. The CDR3 has 15 residues. V lost 2 bases and J 0 bases, leaving 4 bases between the germline ends. The CDR3 nucleotides are TGTGCCACCAGTGATTCGGTCTCTGGGGCCAACGTCCTGACTTTC. Its translation is CATSDSVSGANVLTF.

This clone was counted between two and nine times. The chain employs TRBV6-4 and TRBJ1-6; TRBD1 matches at 7 bases. The V gene's germline CDR1 is MRHNA and CDR2 SNTAGT. The CDR3 is made up of 19 amino acids. V lost 7 bases to trimming and J lost 6 bases; unmatched junction nucleotides: 21. CDR3 coding DNA: TGTGCCAGCACCCCAGGGTCCCCTTCGCTGGGACAGTTTAATTCACCCCTCCACTTT. It codes for CASTPGSPSLGQFNSPLHF.

The genes are TRBV9 and TRBJ1-2, with D unclear. The ends were cut back, 2 bases at V and 8 bases at J, with 13 bases in the middle. The CDR3 length is 13 residues. Germline loops: CDR1 SGDLS, CDR2 YYNGEE. CDR3 nucleotide sequence: TGTGCCAGCAGCGTTAGGAGCTCCGGAGGCTACACCTTC. Translation: CASSVRSSGGYTF.

This chain uses TRBV19 with TRBJ1-3; D is undetermined. Germline loops: CDR1 LNHDA, CDR2 SQIVND (reference sequence). V was shortened by 5 bases and J by 4 bases, with 9 bases between the two germline ends. The CDR3 is 13 amino acids. Here the CDR3 reads CASSSNPGNTIYF. The CDR3 DNA sequence: TGTGCCAGTAGTTCCAACCCCGGAAACACCATATATTTT.

V and J are TRBV2 and TRBJ1-2; possibly TRBD1 for D (6 bases). The CDR3 contains 15 residues. Germline CDR1 reads SNHLY; CDR2 reads FYNNEI. V was shortened by 8 bases and J by 6 bases, with 22 bases between the two germline ends. In nucleotides, the CDR3 is TGTGCCAGCGTACAGGGCAGTAATGGTGTCCATGGCTACACCTTC. Protein: CASVQGSNGVHGYTF.

The chain is built from TRBV30 and TRBJ2-7; D assignment may be TRBD1 or TRBD2 (5 bases each). Germline V gene sequence: CDR1 GTSNPN, CDR2 SVGIG (reference sequence). Between the trimmed V and J ends, which lost 8 bases and 1 base, there was a span of 15 bases. The CDR3 is 13 amino acids. The CDR3 nucleotides read TGTGCCGGACTTTGGGACGGGTCCTACGAGCAGTACTTC. Its protein is CAGLWDGSYEQYF. Drawing the rest from reference TRBV30 and TRBJ2-7, the complete variable domain is SQTIHQWPATLVQPVGSPLSLECTVEGTSNPNLYWYRQAAGRGLQLLFYSVGIGQISSEVPQNLSASRPQDRQFILSSKKLLLSDSGFYLCAGLWDGSYEQYFGPGTRLTVT.

Only a few counts were recorded for this clone. The gene calls are TRBV5-1 and TRBJ1-1, with D uncertain. The CDR3 has 14 amino acids. Germline loops: CDR1 SGHRS, CDR2 YFSETQ. Deletions cut 0 bases from V and 4 bases from J, with 10 bases between. CDR3 coding DNA: TGCGCCAGCAGCTTGGGCGGGAGTGGCACTGAAGCTTTCTTT. This translates into CASSLGGSGTEAFF.

The chain uses TRBV9 and TRBJ1-4; 7 bases are a match to TRBD1. The CDR3 totals 14 residues. Germline lookup yields CDR1 SGDLS and CDR2 YYNGEE. The V segment lost 3 bases and the J segment 5 bases; nucleotides outside the gene matches: 4. The CDR3, as DNA: TGTGCCAGCAGCGGTGGGGACAGCAATGAAAAACTGTTTTTT. It translates to CASSGGDSNEKLFF.